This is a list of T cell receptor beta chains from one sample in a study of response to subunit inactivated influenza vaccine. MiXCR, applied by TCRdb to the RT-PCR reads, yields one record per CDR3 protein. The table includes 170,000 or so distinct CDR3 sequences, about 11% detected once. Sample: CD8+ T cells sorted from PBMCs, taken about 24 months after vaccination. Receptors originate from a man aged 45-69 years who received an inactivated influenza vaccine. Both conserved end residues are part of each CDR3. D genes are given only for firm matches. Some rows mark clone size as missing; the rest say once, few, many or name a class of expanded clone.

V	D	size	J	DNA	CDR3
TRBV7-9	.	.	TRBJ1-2	TGTGCCAGCAGCTTAGCTATACTCGGACATCACGGCTACACCTTC	CASSLAILGHHGYTF
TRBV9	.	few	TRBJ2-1	TGTGCCAGCAGCGTAGTCGGGATAAACAATGAGCAGTTCTTC	CASSVVGINNEQFF
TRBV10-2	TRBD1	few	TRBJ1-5	TGCGCCAGCAGACCCGACAGGGGAGATCAGCCCCAGCATTTT	CASRPDRGDQPQHF
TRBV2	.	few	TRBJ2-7	TGTGCCAGCAGTGAAGCGGGGACACCCGAGCAGTACTTC	CASSEAGTPEQYF
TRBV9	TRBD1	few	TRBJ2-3	TGTGCCAGCAGCGTCGCCGGGACAGGGTTTACAGATACGCAGTATTTT	CASSVAGTGFTDTQYF
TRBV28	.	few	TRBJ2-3	TGTGCCAGCGCCGCGTTCCACGTCACCCTGGTAGATACGCAGTATTTT	CASAAFHVTLVDTQYF
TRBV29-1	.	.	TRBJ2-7	TGCAGCGTTGAAGGACGGGACACCTATCCTTACGAGCAGTACTTC	CSVEGRDTYPYEQYF
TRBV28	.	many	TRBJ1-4	TGTGCCAGCATCCCGAGGAGGGGAAAGGTGATCACTAATGAAAAACTGTTTTTT	CASIPRRGKVITNEKLFF
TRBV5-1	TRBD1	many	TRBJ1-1	TGCGCCAGCAGCTTGGCCGGGACAGTAATGAACACTGAAGCTTTCTTT	CASSLAGTVMNTEAFF
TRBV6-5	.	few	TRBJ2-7	TGTGCCAGCAGTTACTTCCTGGAGGGGGAGAACGAGCAGTACTTC	CASSYFLEGENEQYF
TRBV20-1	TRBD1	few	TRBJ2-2	TGCAGTGCTTGGGACAGGGGCAACACCGGGGAGCTGTTTTTT	CSAWDRGNTGELFF
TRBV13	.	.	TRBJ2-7	TGTGCCAGCAGCTTGGAAGGGGCCGAGCAGTACTTC	CASSLEGAEQYF